This TCR beta chain stems from a study of OX40 agonist ivuxolimab in advanced cancers. With regard to this clone: An end of the junction does not agree with germline; a read error may underlie this.

This CDR3 is 15 amino acids long. Germline loops: CDR1 MNHNS, CDR2 SASEGT. Sequencing used immunoSEQ multiplex PCR; TCRdb keeps in-frame clones, though not all of them. Among approximately 76,000 clones listed, 88% were seen once. Autoimmune disease history or systemic immunosuppression led to patient exclusion. V usage is TRBV6-1 and J usage is TRBJ1-5; D is perhaps TRBD1 (6 bases). This receptor was identified in an adult with an advanced solid tumor such as melanoma, head and neck, liver or kidney cancer. The source was CD4+ or CD8+ T cells sorted from blood, collected in a trial of the OX40 agonist ivuxolimab. CDR3: CAISESAGGNQPQHF. CDR3 bases: TGTGCCATCAGTGAGTCTGCAGGGGGCAATCAGCCCCAGCATTTT.